Presented here are 8 T cell receptor beta chains from one specimen sequenced in a study of blood T cell repertoires in COVID-19. Only in-frame clones appear in the TCRdb table, and some are missing; sequencing was by immunoSEQ multiplex PCR. The table lists roughly 120,000 clones, 70% to 85% of them singletons, with around 7.5% in the top ten. Input material: peripheral blood. The origin of the receptors is a man between 65 and 85 years old with active or convalescent COVID-19.

This clone has more than one count but fewer than ten. The V and J genes are TRBV5-1 and TRBJ1-5; 9 bases fit TRBD1. The V and J ends lost 4 bases and 1 base, in that order; junction bases with no gene match: 3. CDR1 SGHRS and CDR2 YFSETQ come from the germline V gene. There are 15 residues in the CDR3. The CDR3 spells CASSTGGTSNQPQHF. CDR3 nucleotide sequence: TGCGCCAGCAGCACAGGGGGCACGAGCAATCAGCCCCAGCATTTT.

This chain connects TRBV28 to TRBJ1-6, with a weak D call TRBD1 (5 bases). Germline CDR1 MDHEN, CDR2 SYDVKM. The CDR3 runs to 15 residues. Trimming shortened V by 3 bases and J by 9 bases, and 15 bases separated the two germline ends. In DNA form, the CDR3 reads TGTGCCAGCAGTTTTTCGGGGGTGAGAAGTTCACCCCTCCACTTT. This gives the protein CASSFSGVRSSPLHF.

The chain joins TRBV19 to TRBJ1-5, with 9 nucleotides matching TRBD1. V was clipped by 9 bases and J by 3 bases; unmatched bases: 3. The CDR3 is made up of 13 amino acids. Germline CDR1 reads LNHDA; CDR2 reads SQIVND (reference sequence). CDR3 in DNA: TGTGCCAGCCGGGACAGGGACAATCAGCCCCAGCATTTT. It is translated as CASRDRDNQPQHF.

The chain joins TRBV28 to TRBJ2-7, with D unresolved. CDR3 length: 14 residues. With 6 bases removed from V and 3 bases from J, the gap between germline ends came to 15 bases. Looked up from germline, CDR1 is MDHEN and CDR2 is SYDVKM. The DNA for the CDR3 is TGTGCCAGCAGCCGCAGTCAGGATCGCTACGAGCAGTACTTC. Translated: CASSRSQDRYEQYF.

The chain employs TRBV24-1 and TRBJ2-3, with 7 nucleotides matching TRBD1. CDR3 length: 16 amino acids. V shed 3 bases and J 4 bases; nucleotides not matched to a gene: 9. Germline V CDR1 and CDR2: KGHDR, SFDVKD. CDR3: CATSDPTGKGADTQYF. CDR3 sequence (DNA): TGTGCCACCAGTGATCCGACAGGGAAGGGGGCAGATACGCAGTATTTT.

V and J are TRBV11-2 and TRBJ1-3, with TRBD1 matching over 9 bases. The V and J ends lost 6 bases and 3 bases, in that order; junction bases with no gene match: 6. CDR1 SGHAT and CDR2 FQNNGV come from the germline V gene. The CDR3 totals 15 residues. CDR3: CASSKTGGGGNTIYF. CDR3 DNA sequence: TGTGCCAGCAGTAAAACAGGGGGCGGTGGAAACACCATATATTTT.

J is TRBJ1-2 and V is TRBV4-2; D is undetermined. CDR3 size: 12 residues. V dropped 2 bases and J dropped 4 bases, with 5 bases sitting between them. Germline assignment: CDR1 LGHNA and CDR2 YNFKEQ. CDR3 in DNA: TGTGCCAGCAGCCAAAGCCTCTATGGCTACACCTTC. The encoded protein is CASSQSLYGYTF.

This chain connects TRBV6-1 to TRBJ1-2; possible D gene TRBD1, 6 bases. This CDR3 is built from 14 residues. Trimming stripped 1 base from V and 5 bases from J, with 11 bases between. The germline V gene encodes CDR1 MNHNS and CDR2 SASEGT. The CDR3 here is CASSEGGGRYGYTF. The CDR3 coding sequence is TGTGCCAGCAGTGAAGGGGGGGGGCGGTATGGCTACACCTTC.